The entry below describes one T cell receptor beta chain. Its antigen remains unknown. The PCR was carried out with 60 Vbeta primers and 13 Jbeta primers. Here immunoSEQ multiplex PCR was the method, and the copy in TCRdb shows in-frame clones only, minus some. The sample yields 80,000 or so clones, 75% to 80% seen once. This sample is part of a study of cytomegalovirus exposure and HLA in healthy donors. Overall study: Earlier sequencing of about 200 million T cells yielded 120 million or so unique TCR beta sequences. General observations from the study: The HLA-A and HLA-B alleles of most subjects were reportedly predicted accurately from TCR beta sequences. Earlier analysis found most TCR beta V segments productive about 90% or about 30% of the time.

The donors comprised healthy bone marrow donors. Sequenced sample: PBMCs. The TCR originated in a man aged 40-49 years in good health and CMV-seronegative.

This CDR3 is CASSQEAGSIYEQYF. The CDR3 DNA follows: TGCGCCAGCAGCCAAGAGGCAGGGTCCATATACGAGCAGTACTTC. The chain links TRBV4-3 to TRBJ2-7; a weak D match, TRBD1 (5 bases). CDR1 and CDR2 from the germline V gene are LGHNA and YSLEER. The germline V and J ends were trimmed by 0 bases and 4 bases, with 13 bases remaining between them. The CDR3 length is 15 residues.